The next 8 T cell receptor beta chains were all read from a single sample in a study of monozygotic twins with inflammatory bowel disease. TCRdb reworked the 5' RACE reads into one entry per CDR3 protein, no DNA. The sample includes 400,000 to 500,000 distinct CDR3 sequences. The sample comprised blood. The receptors shown here come from a human donor with ulcerative colitis or Crohn's disease, or a healthy co-twin of an affected twin (not recorded which).

J is TRBJ1-2 and V is TRBV11-1; TCRdb reports TRBD1, a call that lacks DNA to check it against. The germline CDR1 and CDR2 sequences are SGHAT and FQDESV (reference sequence). There are 15 residues in the CDR3. CDR3 sequence reads: CASSSPGQGIYGYTF.

V and J are TRBV28 and TRBJ1-4; TCRdb picks TRBD1, but there is no DNA to check that call. There are 15 residues in the CDR3. CDR1 MDHEN and CDR2 SYDVKM come from the germline V gene. The CDR3 sequence: CASSKTPPRGEKLFF. The complete variable domain, with remaining parts taken from reference TRBV28 and TRBJ1-4, reads DVKVTQSSRYLVKRTGEKVFLECVQDMDHENMFWYRQDPGLGLRLIYFSYDVKMKEKGDIPEGYSVSREKKERFSLILESASTNQTSMYLCASSKTPPRGEKLFFGSGTQLSVL.

The chain joins TRBV7-9 to TRBJ2-5; checking the TCRdb D call of TRBD1 is not possible without DNA. Germline values: CDR1 SEHNR, CDR2 FQNEAQ (reference sequence). The CDR3 runs to 14 residues. The CDR3 reads CASSSDRGLETQYF.

V and J are TRBV6-2 or TRBV6-3 and TRBJ1-3; without DNA, the TCRdb call of TRBD1 cannot be checked. CDR3 length: 15 residues. Per germline, CDR1 MNHEY and CDR2 SVGEGT. CDR3 protein: CASSGDRFSGNTIYF.

V is TRBV5-5 and J is TRBJ1-4; TCRdb outputs TRBD1, but without DNA this stays unchecked. The CDR3 runs 14 residues. Germline-derived CDR1 and CDR2 are SGHKS and YYEKEE (reference sequence). CDR3 protein: CASSPGQGPGKLFF.

The rearrangement joins TRBV20-1 to TRBJ1-2. CDR1 and CDR2 from the germline V gene are DFQATT and SNEGSKA (reference sequence). This CDR3 contains 15 residues. CDR3 sequence reads: CSAEGIGPDNYGYTF.

The rearrangement uses TRBV3-1 and TRBJ1-2. Per the germline V gene, CDR1 is LGHDT and CDR2 is YNNKEL (reference sequence). The CDR3 sequence is 12 residues long. CDR3 loop: CASSLGRPGYTF.

The genes are TRBV5-1 and TRBJ2-3; with no DNA, the TCRdb D assignment of TRBD1 cannot be verified. There are 15 residues in the CDR3. Germline CDR1 SGHRS, CDR2 YFSETQ. CDR3 amino acids: CASSLAGGAPDTQYF.